This T cell receptor (beta chain) emerged from a study of OX40 agonist ivuxolimab in advanced cancers. This CDR3 has 15 residues. V was trimmed by 2 bases and J by 5 bases, leaving 13 bases between them. CDR1 is LGHNA, CDR2 YNFKEQ, per germline. The method was immunoSEQ multiplex PCR; TCRdb's version includes in-frame clones alone and lacks a portion of them. The table has more than 45,000 clones, more than 85% seen once. In the case of this clone: Its antigen is not known.

Study-level results: Clonal expansion was seen in CD4+ and CD8+ blood T cells by week 6 at 0.1 to 3.0 mg/kg.

Sequencing used CD4+ or CD8+ T cells sorted from blood, obtained in a trial of the OX40 agonist ivuxolimab. The sequence derives from an adult with an advanced solid tumor such as melanoma, head and neck, liver or kidney cancer. The genes are TRBV4-2 and TRBJ1-5; D perhaps matches TRBD1 (6 bases). DNA for the CDR3: TGTGCCAGCAGCCAAACAGGGTCCTCTGATCAGCCCCAGCATTTT. This sequence encodes CASSQTGSSDQPQHF.